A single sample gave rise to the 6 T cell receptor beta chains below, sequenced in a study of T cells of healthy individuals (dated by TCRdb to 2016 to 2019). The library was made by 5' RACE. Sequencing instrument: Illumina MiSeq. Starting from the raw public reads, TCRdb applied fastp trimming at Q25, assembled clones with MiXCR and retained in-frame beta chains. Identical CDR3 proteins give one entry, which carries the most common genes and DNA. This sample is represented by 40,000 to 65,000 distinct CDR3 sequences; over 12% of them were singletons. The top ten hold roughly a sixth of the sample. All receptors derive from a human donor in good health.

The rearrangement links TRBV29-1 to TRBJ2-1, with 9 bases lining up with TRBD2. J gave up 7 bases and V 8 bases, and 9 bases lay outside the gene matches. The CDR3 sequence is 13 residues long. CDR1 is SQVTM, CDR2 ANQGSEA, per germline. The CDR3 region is CSTESGGTNEQFF. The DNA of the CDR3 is TGCAGCACAGAGAGCGGGGGGACGAATGAGCAGTTCTTC.

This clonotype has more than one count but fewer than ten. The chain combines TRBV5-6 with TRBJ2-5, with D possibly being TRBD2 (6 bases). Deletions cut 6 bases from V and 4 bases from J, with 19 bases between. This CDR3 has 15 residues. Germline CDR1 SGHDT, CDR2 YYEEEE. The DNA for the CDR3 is TGTGCCAGCACCACCCCGCGGGGAAGGGGAGAGACCCAGTACTTC. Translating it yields CASTTPRGRGETQYF.

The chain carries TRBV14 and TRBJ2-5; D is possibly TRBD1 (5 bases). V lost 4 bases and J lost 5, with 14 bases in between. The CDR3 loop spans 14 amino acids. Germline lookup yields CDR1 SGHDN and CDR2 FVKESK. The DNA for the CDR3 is TGTGCCAGCAGCCCGGCAGGGCTCATCGAGACCCAGTACTTC. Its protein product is CASSPAGLIETQYF.

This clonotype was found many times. The CDR3 sequence is CSARRQGGFETQYF. In DNA form, the CDR3 reads TGCAGTGCTCGGAGACAGGGGGGTTTCGAGACCCAGTACTTC. The V gene is TRBV20-1, the J gene TRBJ2-5, with 9 nucleotides matching TRBD1. There are 14 residues in the CDR3. After removal of 5 bases from V and 5 bases from J, the junction contained 9 bases not matched to a gene. From germline, CDR1 is DFQATT and CDR2 SNEGSKA (reference sequence).

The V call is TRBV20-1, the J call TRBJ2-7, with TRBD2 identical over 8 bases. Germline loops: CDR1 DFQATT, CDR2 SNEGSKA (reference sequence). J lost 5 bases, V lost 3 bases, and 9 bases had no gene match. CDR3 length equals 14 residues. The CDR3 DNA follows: TGCAGTGCTAGCCTCGCGGGAGGTTCAAACGAGCAGTACTTC. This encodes CSASLAGGSNEQYF.

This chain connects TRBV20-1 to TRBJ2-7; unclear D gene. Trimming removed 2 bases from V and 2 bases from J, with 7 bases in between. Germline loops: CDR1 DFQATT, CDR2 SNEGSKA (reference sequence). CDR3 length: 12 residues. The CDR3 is CSARTPPYEQYF. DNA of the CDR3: TGCAGTGCTAGAACCCCACCCTACGAGCAGTACTTC.